This T cell receptor beta chain was obtained from a study of T-cell memory formation after mild COVID-19. Study-level findings and limits: Specificity for SARS-CoV-2 was not confirmed among the second-wave clones peaking on day 37. Cross-reactive memory appears to have joined, as suggested by some responding clones showing up in pre-infection memory. Later expanders leaned CD4+, whereas day 15 to 85 contracting clones were balanced CD4/CD8.

TCR alpha and TCR beta cDNA libraries with sample barcodes and UMIs came from 5'RACE using constant-segment primers. TCRdb reanalysed the 5' RACE reads using MiXCR and keeps one entry per CDR3 protein. The sample yields approximately 350,000 distinct CDR3 sequences, around 30% seen once. V trimming: 3 bases; J trimming: 5 bases; junction bases outside the gene matches: 6. This CDR3 region has 15 residues. Germline CDR1 is MGHDK and CDR2 is SYGVNS. Comments on this clonotype: The antigen is undetermined.

The V and J genes are TRBV25-1 and TRBJ1-2, with TRBD1 matching over 10 bases. Input material: PBMCs or a T cell subset sorted from them (not recorded which). The receptor comes from an adult woman who had mild COVID-19 (a few samples of this study predate the infection). Cell type and time point are not known. DNA for the CDR3: TGTGCCAGCAGTGATGAAGACAGGGGGCCATATGGCTACACCTTC. Protein: CASSDEDRGPYGYTF.